One and the same sample provided the 18 T cell receptor beta chains below, sequenced in a study of blood T cell repertoires in COVID-19. The assay was immunoSEQ multiplex PCR, and TCRdb's table has in-frame clones only and misses some. The sample has hundreds of thousands of clones; 84% are singletons. Sequenced input: peripheral blood. Receptor source: a human donor in a cohort sampled during active COVID-19.

J is TRBJ1-1 and V is TRBV19; TRBD1 matches 11 bases. Germline values: CDR1 LNHDA, CDR2 SQIVND (reference sequence). CDR3 length: 20 amino acids. Unmatched junction bases numbered 15, after V lost 3 bases and J lost 0 bases. The CDR3 here is CASSIKRTGGDWGMNTEAFF. The CDR3 region has the DNA TGTGCCAGTAGTATCAAGAGGACAGGGGGCGATTGGGGGATGAACACTGAAGCTTTCTTT. The full variable domain, its missing parts supplied by reference TRBV19 and TRBJ1-1, is DGGITQSPKYLFRKEGQNVTLSCEQNLNHDAMYWYRQDPGQGLRLIYYSQIVNDFQKGDIAEGYSVSREKKESFPLTVTSAQKNPTAFYLCASSIKRTGGDWGMNTEAFFGQGTRLTVV.

The V gene is TRBV2, the J gene TRBJ1-5; 8 nucleotides align to TRBD1. Germline-derived CDR1 and CDR2 are SNHLY and FYNNEI. Trimming cost V 5 bases and J 1 base; bases outside gene matches: 7. The CDR3 covers 16 residues. CDR3 sequence: CASSWAGGRSNQPQHF. The CDR3 nucleotides read TGTGCCAGCAGTTGGGCAGGGGGCCGGAGCAATCAGCCCCAGCATTTT. Complete variable domain (other parts from reference TRBV2 and TRBJ1-5): EPEVTQTPSHQVTQMGQEVILRCVPISNHLYFYWYRQILGQKVEFLVSFYNNEISEKSEIFDDQFSVERPDGSNFTLKIRSTKLEDSAMYFCASSWAGGRSNQPQHFGDGTRLSIL.

V is TRBV20-1 and J is TRBJ2-7; the match to TRBD1 covers 8 bases. Losses at the gene ends were 5 bases for V and 7 bases for J; bases not matched to a gene: 4. Per the germline V gene, CDR1 is DFQATT and CDR2 is SNEGSKA (reference sequence). The CDR3 covers 11 residues. The CDR3 bases are TGCAGTGCTCCCAGGGGGCATGAGCAGTACTTC. Translated, it gives CSAPRGHEQYF.

V gene TRBV11-2 combines with J gene TRBJ2-1, with D tentatively TRBD2 (6 bases). Trimming shortened V by 0 bases and J by 5 bases, and 11 bases separated the two germline ends. Germline-derived CDR1 and CDR2 are SGHAT and FQNNGV. The CDR3 extends over 15 amino acids. CDR3 amino acids: CASSLDDWGDNEQFF. The CDR3 DNA follows: TGTGCCAGCAGCTTAGATGACTGGGGGGACAATGAGCAGTTCTTC.

V and J are TRBV19 and TRBJ1-3; tentatively, D is TRBD1 (6 bases). The germline V gene has CDR1 LNHDA and CDR2 SQIVND (reference sequence). This CDR3 has 15 residues. V was clipped by 4 bases and J by 3 bases, with 13 bases between them. CDR3 sequence reads: CASSTRQGYGNTIYF. Written as DNA, the CDR3 is TGTGCCAGTAGTACCCGTCAGGGGTATGGAAACACCATATATTTT.

The rearrangement joins TRBV19 to TRBJ2-1, with 12 nucleotides matching TRBD2. The germline V gene has CDR1 LNHDA and CDR2 SQIVND (reference sequence). J lost 1 base, V lost 1 base, and 2 bases had no gene match. This CDR3 has 17 amino acids. The chain's CDR3 is CASSIAGLAGSYNEQFF. DNA for the CDR3: TGTGCCAGTAGTATAGCCGGACTAGCGGGATCCTACAATGAGCAGTTCTTC.

The chain is built from TRBV5-1 and TRBJ2-7; D gene uncertain. In germline, CDR1 is SGHRS, CDR2 YFSETQ. V lost 3 bases to trimming and J lost 4 bases, with 14 bases between them. The CDR3 has 14 amino acids. The CDR3 is CASSSTRVQYEQYF. DNA of the CDR3: TGCGCCAGCAGCTCAACCCGGGTTCAGTACGAGCAGTACTTC.

The V call is TRBV18, the J call TRBJ1-1, with a tentative D call TRBD1 (5 bases). Germline CDR1 KGHSH, CDR2 LQKENI. The V gene lost 1 base and the J gene lost 4 bases, with 16 bases spanning the gap. The CDR3 spans 16 residues. The CDR3, as DNA: TGTGCCAGCTCACCACTTGAGGCTGTCGGGGGCACTGAAGCTTTCTTT. Residues: CASSPLEAVGGTEAFF.

The V call is TRBV3-1 (or the pseudogene TRBV3-2), the J call TRBJ2-5; the D gene is possibly TRBD2 (5 bases). V was trimmed by 0 bases and J by 4 bases, leaving 9 bases between them. Germline values: CDR1 LGHDT, CDR2 YNNKEL (reference sequence). The CDR3 is 14 amino acids. Here the CDR3 reads CASSQDSGRETQYF. The CDR3 DNA follows: TGTGCCAGCAGCCAAGATAGTGGGAGAGAGACCCAGTACTTC.

A few counts support this clone. The same CDR3 also results from other DNA sequences found in this sample. V is TRBV18 and J is TRBJ1-5, with D uncertain. Germline values: CDR1 KGHSH, CDR2 LQKENI. CDR3 length: 13 amino acids. V lost 3 bases and J lost 4, with 7 bases in between. DNA of the CDR3: TGTGCCAGCTCACCGGGCGCAAATCAGCCCCAGCATTTT. Its protein product is CASSPGANQPQHF.

This clone came up once. The V and J genes are TRBV6-5 and TRBJ2-1; TRBD2 matches at 10 bases. The CDR3 has 15 residues. J was trimmed by 2 bases and V by 6 bases; bases with no gene match: 4. Per germline, CDR1 MNHEY and CDR2 SVGAGI. Here the CDR3 reads CASRLAGGAYNEQFF. In nucleotides, the CDR3 is TGTGCCAGCAGATTAGCGGGGGGCGCCTACAATGAGCAGTTCTTC.

The chain joins TRBV10-3 to TRBJ1-1; weak D call: TRBD1 (6 bases). V dropped 3 bases and J dropped 3 bases, with 8 bases sitting between them. The CDR3 length is 13 residues. Per germline, CDR1 ENHRY and CDR2 SYGVKD. The CDR3 region is CAISEQGYTEAFF. The CDR3 DNA follows: TGTGCCATCAGTGAACAGGGCTACACTGAAGCTTTCTTT.

This clone was counted a single time. This chain uses TRBV28 with TRBJ1-2; 9 bases fit TRBD1. This CDR3 contains 17 residues. Trimming removed 4 bases from V and 4 bases from J; junction bases left unmatched: 13. Germline lookup yields CDR1 MDHEN and CDR2 SYDVKM. The CDR3 loop reads CASSSPLLGQGLYGYTF. As DNA, the CDR3 is TGTGCCAGCAGTTCCCCATTGTTAGGACAGGGGCTCTATGGCTACACCTTC.

V gene TRBV5-1 combines with J gene TRBJ1-4; perhaps TRBD1 as D (6 bases). Per germline, CDR1 SGHRS and CDR2 YFSETQ. The CDR3 covers 14 residues. V gave up 4 bases and J gave up 6 bases, with 13 bases separating them. The CDR3 sequence: CASSPGQSHEKLFF. In DNA, the CDR3 is TGCGCCAGCAGCCCAGGACAGAGCCATGAAAAACTGTTTTTT.

The chain recombines TRBV7-2 with TRBJ2-1, with 11 bases identical to TRBD2. V lost 2 bases and J lost 1; bases outside the gene matches: 4. The CDR3 sequence is 17 residues long. Germline V gene lookup returns CDR1 SGHTA and CDR2 FQGNSA. CDR3 DNA sequence: TGTGCCAGCAGCTTAACTAGCGGGGGTGGGTCCTACAATGAGCAGTTCTTC. Translation: CASSLTSGGGSYNEQFF.

The chain employs TRBV19 and TRBJ2-3; 11 nucleotides agree with TRBD2. V was clipped by 5 bases and J by 1 base; unmatched bases: 5. Germline V gene lookup returns CDR1 LNHDA and CDR2 SQIVND (reference sequence). This CDR3 spans 16 amino acids. The CDR3 sequence is CASSELAGVGTDTQYF. The CDR3 DNA reads as TGTGCCAGTAGTGAACTAGCGGGAGTGGGCACAGATACGCAGTATTTT.

For this clone: This specimen includes other DNA sequences encoding the same CDR3. V usage is TRBV3-1 (or the pseudogene TRBV3-2) and J usage is TRBJ1-5; D remains ambiguous. Germline CDR1 and CDR2: LGHDT and YNNKEL (reference sequence). This CDR3 comprises 13 residues. V was pared by 1 base and J by 2 bases, with 3 bases between. The CDR3 protein is CASSQGGNQPQHF. CDR3 DNA sequence: TGTGCCAGCAGCCAAGGCGGCAATCAGCCCCAGCATTTT.

The chain joins TRBV5-1 to TRBJ2-1; TRBD2 matches 11 bases. From germline, CDR1 is SGHRS and CDR2 YFSETQ. The V gene end was trimmed by 1 base and the J gene end by 2 bases; junction bases not matched to a gene: 2. This CDR3 spans 16 amino acids. CDR3 residues: CASSLRTSGPYNEQFF. The CDR3 nucleotides are TGCGCCAGCAGCTTGAGGACTAGCGGGCCCTACAATGAGCAGTTCTTC. Together with reference TRBV5-1 and TRBJ2-1, the CDR3 gives the full variable domain: KAGVTQTPRYLIKTRGQQVTLSCSPISGHRSVSWYQQTPGQGLQFLFEYFSETQRNKGNFPGRFSGRQFSNSRSEMNVSTLELGDSALYLCASSLRTSGPYNEQFFGPGTRLTVL.